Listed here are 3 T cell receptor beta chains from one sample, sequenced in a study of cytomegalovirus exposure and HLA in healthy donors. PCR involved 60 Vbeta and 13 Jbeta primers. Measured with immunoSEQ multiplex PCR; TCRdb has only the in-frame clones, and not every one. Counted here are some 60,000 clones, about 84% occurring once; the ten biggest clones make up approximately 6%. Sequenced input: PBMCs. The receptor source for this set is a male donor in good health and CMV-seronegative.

The CDR3 DNA follows: TGTGCCATCAGGGCCGGGACAGGGGGCTTAGGCTACACCTTC. Translated: CAIRAGTGGLGYTF. This chain joins TRBV10-3 and TRBJ1-2; 12 bases are a match to TRBD1. V shed 6 bases, J shed 8 bases, and the junction held 7 bases outside the gene matches. The CDR3 has 14 residues. Germline-derived CDR1 and CDR2 are ENHRY and SYGVKD.

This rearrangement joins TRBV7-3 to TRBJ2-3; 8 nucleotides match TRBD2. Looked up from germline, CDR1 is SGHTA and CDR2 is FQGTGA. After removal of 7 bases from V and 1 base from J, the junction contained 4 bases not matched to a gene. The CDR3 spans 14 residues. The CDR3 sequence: CASTRAGGTDTQYF. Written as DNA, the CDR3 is TGTGCCAGCACCCGAGCGGGGGGCACAGATACGCAGTATTTT.

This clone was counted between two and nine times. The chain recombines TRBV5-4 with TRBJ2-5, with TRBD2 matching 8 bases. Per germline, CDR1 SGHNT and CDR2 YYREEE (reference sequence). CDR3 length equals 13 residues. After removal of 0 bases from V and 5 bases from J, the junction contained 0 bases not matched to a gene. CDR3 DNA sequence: TGTGCCAGCAGCTTGGCGGGGGGGGAGACCCAGTACTTC. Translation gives CASSLAGGETQYF. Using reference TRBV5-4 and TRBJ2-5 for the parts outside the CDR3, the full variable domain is ETGVTQSPTHLIKTRGQQVTLRCSSQSGHNTVSWYQQALGQGPQFIFQYYREEENGRGNFPPRFSGLQFPNYSSELNVNALELDDSALYLCASSLAGGETQYFGPGTRLLVL.